This entry lists 23 T cell receptor beta chains sequenced from one sample in a study of T cells after yellow fever vaccination. MiXCR, applied by TCRdb to the 5' RACE reads, yields one record per CDR3 protein. The table has about 29,000 distinct CDR3 sequences, less than 5.5% seen once. Here the sequenced sample was CD8+ T cells sorted from PBMCs, taken 10 days after the yellow fever booster vaccination. The receptors shown here come from a man aged 30 to 39 who received the YFV17D yellow fever vaccine.

This clonotype appeared many times. The rearrangement joins TRBV27 to TRBJ2-1, with no clear D. Trimming left V 4 bases short and J 4 bases short, with 8 bases between. The CDR3 runs 13 residues. Germline V lookup: CDR1 MNHEY, CDR2 SMNVEV (reference sequence). Here the CDR3 reads CASSSLMYNEQFF. The CDR3 coding sequence is TGTGCCAGCAGTTCATTAATGTACAATGAGCAGTTCTTC.

This clonotype was observed many times. The chain couples TRBV20-1 to TRBJ2-1; D gene ambiguous. CDR1 and CDR2 (germline): DFQATT, SNEGSKA (reference sequence). The V and J ends lost 6 bases and 1 base respectively, with 4 bases between them. The CDR3 is made up of 11 amino acids. The CDR3 DNA reads TGCAGTGCCGAGTCCTACAATGAGCAGTTCTTC. Translating it yields CSAESYNEQFF.

Ten or more counts support this clonotype. CDR3 bases: TGTGCCAGCAGCTTAACATATGGGACTTTGGAGACCCAGTACTTC. Protein sequence: CASSLTYGTLETQYF. V and J are TRBV7-7 and TRBJ2-5; D may be TRBD2 (6 bases). Trimming removed 2 bases at V and 5 bases at J, with 15 bases between. The V gene's germline CDR1 is SSHAT and CDR2 FNYEAQ (reference sequence). The CDR3 is 15 residues long.

This clonotype appeared many times. This sequence joins TRBV6-1 and TRBJ2-7; 8 bases fit TRBD1. With 5 bases clipped from V and 4 bases from J, the junction kept 4 bases outside the gene matches. CDR3 length equals 13 residues. The germline CDR1 and CDR2 sequences are MNHNS and SASEGT. In nucleotides, the CDR3 is TGTGCCAGCAGTCGACGACAGGGGTACGAGCAGTACTTC. Its translation is CASSRRQGYEQYF.

Ten or more counts support this clonotype. The chain couples TRBV2 to TRBJ1-1, with D hard to call. V shed 2 bases and J shed 1 base, with 8 bases lying between them. The germline V gene encodes CDR1 SNHLY and CDR2 FYNNEI. The length of the CDR3 is 14 residues. CDR3 sequence (DNA): TGTGCCAGCAGTGAACACACAACGAACACTGAAGCTTTCTTT. This translates into CASSEHTTNTEAFF.

This clonotype has more than one count but fewer than ten. The chain couples TRBV6-2 or TRBV6-3 to TRBJ2-5, with D possibly TRBD1 on 6 matching bases. V shed 6 bases and J shed 3 bases, with 23 bases lying between them. CDR3 length: 17 amino acids. Germline assignment: CDR1 MNHEY and CDR2 SVGEGT. CDR3 sequence (DNA): TGTGCCAGCAGCCTACGGGACACAGTTTCATCGGAAGAGACCCAGTACTTC. It encodes CASSLRDTVSSEETQYF.

This clonotype was detected many times. The rearrangement joins TRBV7-6 to TRBJ2-3; TRBD1 or TRBD2 may be the D gene (6 bases each). CDR3 length: 15 residues. CDR1 and CDR2 (germline): SGHVS, FNYEAQ. V was clipped by 5 bases and J by 2 bases, with 14 bases between them. The CDR3 coding sequence is TGTGCCAGCAGCCCAACGGGGGCAAACACAGATACGCAGTATTTT. It is translated as CASSPTGANTDTQYF. The whole variable domain, filled in from reference TRBV7-6 and TRBJ2-3, reads GAGVSQSPRYKVTKRGQDVALRCDPISGHVSLYWYRQALGQGPEFLTYFNYEAQQDKSGLPNDRFSAERPEGSISTLTIQRTEQRDSAMYRCASSPTGANTDTQYFGPGTRLTVL.

This clonotype was detected many times. The CDR3 is CASSWTSGRDTGELFF. The CDR3, as DNA: TGTGCCAGCAGCTGGACTAGCGGGAGGGACACCGGGGAGCTGTTTTTT. The V call is TRBV13, the J call TRBJ2-2; 15 bases are a match to TRBD2. This CDR3 has 16 residues. Losses at the gene ends were 4 bases for V and 3 bases for J; bases not matched to a gene: 0. Germline V gives CDR1 PRHDT, CDR2 FYEKMQ (reference sequence).

This clonotype was counted many times. The chain is built from TRBV28 and TRBJ2-7, with D unclear. The V end lost 7 bases, the J end lost 1 base, and 26 bases lay between the germline ends. The CDR3 is 18 amino acids. Germline lookup yields CDR1 MDHEN and CDR2 SYDVKM. Here the CDR3 DNA reads TGTGCCAGCATCTCCAATTTCTACAGCCGCGACGCTTCCTACGAGCAGTACTTC. As protein: CASISNFYSRDASYEQYF.

At least ten counts were recorded for this clonotype. The chain carries TRBV6-5 and TRBJ2-5; 7 bases align to TRBD2. Germline lookup yields CDR1 MNHEY and CDR2 SVGAGI. V lost 5 bases, J lost 3 bases, and 9 bases stayed unmatched. The CDR3 is 15 residues long. The CDR3 sequence: CASSLRGDYKETQYF. As DNA, the CDR3 is TGTGCCAGCAGTCTCCGGGGGGACTATAAAGAGACCCAGTACTTC.

The V and J genes are TRBV29-1 and TRBJ2-7; 15 nucleotides agree with TRBD2. V shed 6 bases, J shed 0 bases, and the junction held 9 bases outside the gene matches. The CDR3 consists of 17 residues. Germline V CDR1 and CDR2: SQVTM, ANQGSEA. The CDR3 sequence is CSVRTSGRDHYSYEQYF. The CDR3 coding sequence is TGCAGCGTACGGACTAGCGGGAGGGATCATTACTCCTACGAGCAGTACTTC.

The sample holds many counts of this clonotype. The chain's CDR3 is CSARMGLAGYEQFF. The CDR3 coding sequence is TGCAGTGCTAGAATGGGACTAGCGGGCTATGAGCAGTTCTTC. The chain employs TRBV20-1 and TRBJ2-1; 12 bases align to TRBD2. Looked up from germline, CDR1 is DFQATT and CDR2 is SNEGSKA (reference sequence). This CDR3 spans 14 amino acids. The V segment lost 2 bases and the J segment 8 bases; nucleotides outside the gene matches: 4.

This clonotype was recorded many times. At one boundary the junction diverges from the germline segment, which might be a read error. V gene TRBV5-4 combines with J gene TRBJ2-2; 12 bases fit TRBD1. CDR1 SGHNT and CDR2 YYREEE come from the germline V gene (reference sequence). CDR3 length equals 15 residues. The CDR3 reads CASSPGTGGTWELFF. CDR3 nucleotide sequence: TGTGCCAGCAGCCCTGGGACAGGGGGCACCTGGGAGCTGTTTTTT.

This chain links TRBV19 with TRBJ1-4; 7 positions match TRBD1. V was clipped by 11 bases and J by 10 bases; unmatched bases: 16. Germline assignment: CDR1 LNHDA and CDR2 SQIVND (reference sequence). CDR3 length: 14 amino acids. The CDR3 DNA follows: TGTGCCTCAACCGGGCCGACAGGGTTGCGAAAACTGTTTTTT. As protein: CASTGPTGLRKLFF.

This clonotype was counted ten times or more. The J gene is TRBJ2-1, the V gene TRBV7-9; 9 bases are a match to TRBD2. The CDR3 length is 16 residues. Germline CDR1 and CDR2: SEHNR and FQNEAQ (reference sequence). V lost 7 bases and J lost 5; bases outside the gene matches: 12. CDR3 coding DNA: TGTGCCAGCATCGGGCGGGAGGGAATAATGAACAATGAGCAGTTCTTC. It specifies CASIGREGIMNNEQFF.

This clonotype was observed many times. Without the conserved terminal phenylalanine or tryptophan, this CDR3 likely stems from a read error. The DNA is left out, because the CDR3 cannot be placed on it with certainty; the CDR3 is given as TCRdb lists it. V and J are TRBV21-1 and TRBJ2-1; the D call of TRBD2 is as the table states it, not checked on the DNA. TRBV21-1 is a pseudogene. A total of 11 residues make up the CDR3, ends included. This CDR3 is CASSIREGPLR.

This clonotype was observed many times. The chain links TRBV20-1 to TRBJ2-1; 9 positions agree with TRBD2. The V and J ends lost 3 bases and 2 bases, in that order; junction bases with no gene match: 2. The CDR3 is 14 amino acids. Germline values: CDR1 DFQATT, CDR2 SNEGSKA (reference sequence). DNA of the CDR3: TGCAGTGCTAGTAGCGGGAGTACCTACAATGAGCAGTTCTTC. As protein: CSASSGSTYNEQFF.

This clonotype was seen at least ten times. The gene calls are TRBV5-1 and TRBJ1-2; tentatively, D is TRBD1 (6 bases). The germline V gene encodes CDR1 SGHRS and CDR2 YFSETQ. Trimming stripped 2 bases from V and 3 bases from J, with 14 bases between. CDR3 size: 15 residues. The CDR3 protein is CASSLSGAVDYGYTF. In nucleotides, the CDR3 is TGCGCCAGCAGCTTATCGGGGGCGGTCGACTATGGCTACACCTTC.

This clonotype has a count of ten or more. The chain is built from TRBV7-2 and TRBJ2-1; either TRBD1 or TRBD2 may fit D (5 bases each). Germline V gene lookup returns CDR1 SGHTA and CDR2 FQGNSA. V lost 8 bases to trimming and J lost 8 bases, with 16 bases between them. This CDR3 has 13 residues. CDR3 bases: TGTGCCAGCGGGGCTCCTCCGAGGGATGAGCAGTTCTTC. Protein product: CASGAPPRDEQFF.

This clonotype was seen many times. The rearrangement uses TRBV12-3 or TRBV12-4 and TRBJ2-5; either TRBD1 or TRBD2 may fit D (5 bases each). Trimming pared 5 bases from V and 2 bases from J, leaving 12 bases between. The CDR3 consists of 14 residues. CDR3 bases: TGTGCCAGCAGTCCTAGGGACGGACAAGAGACCCAGTACTTC. Translated, it gives CASSPRDGQETQYF.

This clonotype has ten or more counts. The rearrangement uses TRBV15 and TRBJ2-5; weak D call: TRBD1 (6 bases). The CDR3 totals 17 residues. Germline V gene lookup returns CDR1 LNHNV and CDR2 YYDKDF (reference sequence). V shed 5 bases and J shed 0 bases, with 19 bases lying between them. In nucleotides, the CDR3 is TGTGCCACCAGCCCCGAAGTTCTGGGGGCGTACCAAGAGACCCAGTACTTC. Translated: CATSPEVLGAYQETQYF.

This clonotype was found many times. The chain recombines TRBV10-2 with TRBJ2-5, with 9 bases that match TRBD1. J lost 5 bases, V lost 3 bases, and 1 base had no gene match. Per germline, CDR1 WSHSY and CDR2 SAAADI. The CDR3 is 13 residues long. The CDR3 loop is CASSDDRGETQYF. The CDR3 DNA reads as TGCGCCAGCAGTGACGACAGGGGGGAGACCCAGTACTTC.

Many counts were recorded for this clonotype. The CDR3 region is CASSGLGLTDTQYF. The CDR3 nucleotides read TGTGCCAGCAGCGGACTAGGTCTCACAGATACGCAGTATTTT. The chain uses TRBV27 and TRBJ2-3, with 7 nucleotides matching TRBD2. This CDR3 has 14 residues. V was clipped by 6 bases and J by 2 bases; unmatched bases: 5. Per the germline V gene, CDR1 is MNHEY and CDR2 is SMNVEV (reference sequence).